This is a list of T cell receptor beta chains from one sample in a study of yellow fever vaccine responses in identical twins. TCRdb re-derived calls from the RT-PCR reads in MiXCR, one entry per CDR3 protein. The sample holds some 10,000 distinct CDR3 sequences; 77% are singletons and the top ten take 7% to 8%. Source: T cells from blood (PBMCs), unsorted or a sorted subset (not recorded which), taken before or after yellow fever vaccination (not recorded which). Receptors originate from a woman younger than 35 who received the yellow fever vaccine. The CDR3 runs from the conserved cysteine through the conserved F or W. D genes are given only for firm matches. Not all rows give a size; the values are once, few, many and, for expanded clones, a class.

V gene: TRBV4-1; J gene: TRBJ2-2; CDR3 length: 16; D gene: .; clone size: .; CDR3 protein: CASSQTTGLEAGELFF; CDR3 DNA: TGCGCCAGCAGCCAAACCACAGGGTTGGAGGCCGGGGAGCTGTTTTTT
V gene: TRBV14; J gene: TRBJ1-2; CDR3 length: 17; D gene: .; clone size: .; CDR3 protein: CASSEGWSQGLYYGYTF; CDR3 DNA: TGTGCCAGCAGCGAAGGGTGGAGTCAGGGGTTATACTATGGCTACACCTTC
V gene: TRBV7-8; J gene: TRBJ2-3; CDR3 length: 16; D gene: .; clone size: .; CDR3 protein: CASSLGIAGSTDTQYF; CDR3 DNA: TGTGCCAGCAGCTTAGGTATTGCGGGCAGCACAGATACGCAGTATTTT
V gene: TRBV12-3/TRBV12-4; J gene: TRBJ1-5; CDR3 length: 16; D gene: TRBD1; clone size: .; CDR3 protein: CASSLSGQGTNQPQHF; CDR3 DNA: TGTGCCAGCAGTTTATCGGGACAGGGTACAAATCAGCCCCAGCATTTT
V gene: TRBV13; J gene: TRBJ2-3; CDR3 length: 11; D gene: .; clone size: .; CDR3 protein: CASVARGQQYF; CDR3 DNA: TGTGCCAGCGTCGCTAGAGGCCAGCAGTATTTT
V gene: TRBV2; J gene: TRBJ1-3; CDR3 length: 14; D gene: TRBD1; clone size: .; CDR3 protein: CANETGVAGNTIYF; CDR3 DNA: TGTGCCAACGAGACAGGGGTCGCGGGAAACACCATATATTTT
V gene: TRBV2; J gene: TRBJ2-3; CDR3 length: 16; D gene: .; clone size: few; CDR3 protein: CASSDSPGRNTDTQYF; CDR3 DNA: TGTGCCAGCAGTGACAGCCCAGGGAGGAACACAGATACGCAGTATTTT
V gene: TRBV2; J gene: TRBJ2-1; CDR3 length: 14; D gene: .; clone size: few; CDR3 protein: CASSEVGRNNEQFF; CDR3 DNA: TGTGCCAGCAGTGAAGTGGGACGCAACAATGAGCAGTTCTTC
V gene: TRBV20-1; J gene: TRBJ2-1; CDR3 length: 14; D gene: .; clone size: .; CDR3 protein: CSATGGLYYNEQFF; CDR3 DNA: TGCAGTGCGACCGGGGGACTCTACTACAATGAGCAGTTCTTC
V gene: TRBV7-9; J gene: TRBJ2-5; CDR3 length: 14; D gene: .; clone size: .; CDR3 protein: CASSSHPWGETQYF; CDR3 DNA: TGTGCCAGCAGCTCACACCCGTGGGGCGAGACCCAGTACTTC
V gene: TRBV2; J gene: TRBJ2-1; CDR3 length: 13; D gene: TRBD2; clone size: .; CDR3 protein: CAGREGHLNEQFF; CDR3 DNA: TGTGCCGGACGGGAGGGACACCTCAATGAGCAGTTCTTC
V gene: TRBV15; J gene: TRBJ1-5; CDR3 length: 14; D gene: TRBD1; clone size: few; CDR3 protein: CATSIGTGAEPQHF; CDR3 DNA: TGTGCCACCAGCATCGGGACAGGCGCGGAGCCCCAGCATTTT
V gene: TRBV2; J gene: TRBJ2-7; CDR3 length: 14; D gene: TRBD1; clone size: .; CDR3 protein: CARSEGTGEVGQYF; CDR3 DNA: TGTGCCAGAAGTGAAGGGACAGGGGAGGTCGGGCAGTACTTC
V gene: TRBV29-1; J gene: TRBJ2-3; CDR3 length: 13; D gene: TRBD2; clone size: .; CDR3 protein: CSVQGTITDTQYF; CDR3 DNA: TGCAGCGTTCAAGGGACTATCACAGATACGCAGTATTTT
V gene: TRBV29-1; J gene: TRBJ2-7; CDR3 length: 12; D gene: TRBD2; clone size: few; CDR3 protein: CSVKTSLYEQYF; CDR3 DNA: TGCAGCGTTAAGACTAGCCTTTACGAGCAGTACTTC
V gene: TRBV29-1; J gene: TRBJ2-3; CDR3 length: 13; D gene: .; clone size: .; CDR3 protein: CSVGPSGTDTQYF; CDR3 DNA: TGCAGCGTTGGACCTAGCGGCACAGATACGCAGTATTTT
V gene: TRBV25-1; J gene: TRBJ1-6; CDR3 length: 17; D gene: TRBD1; clone size: .; CDR3 protein: CASSDRDRGTYNSPLHF; CDR3 DNA: TGTGCCAGCAGTGACCGGGACAGGGGAACCTATAATTCACCCCTCCACTTT
V gene: TRBV7-3; J gene: TRBJ2-1; CDR3 length: 15; D gene: TRBD2; clone size: .; CDR3 protein: CASSLIAGTRNEQFF; CDR3 DNA: TGTGCCAGCAGCCTAATAGCGGGAACTCGGAATGAGCAGTTCTTC
V gene: TRBV5-4; J gene: TRBJ2-3; CDR3 length: 15; D gene: .; clone size: .; CDR3 protein: CASSLPGTLTDTQYF; CDR3 DNA: TGTGCCAGCAGCTTGCCCGGAACTCTCACAGATACGCAGTATTTT
V gene: TRBV3-1; J gene: TRBJ2-1; CDR3 length: 15; D gene: .; clone size: .; CDR3 protein: CASSQGLATYNEQFF; CDR3 DNA: TGTGCCAGCAGCCAAGGACTCGCTACCTACAATGAGCAGTTCTTC
V gene: TRBV2; J gene: TRBJ2-3; CDR3 length: 12; D gene: .; clone size: .; CDR3 protein: CASSEGGRGQYF; CDR3 DNA: TGTGCCAGCAGTGAAGGGGGACGGGGGCAGTATTTT
V gene: TRBV5-1; J gene: TRBJ1-1; CDR3 length: 16; D gene: .; clone size: .; CDR3 protein: CASSFGRQGLNTEAFF; CDR3 DNA: TGCGCCAGCAGCTTCGGTCGTCAGGGTCTGAACACTGAAGCTTTCTTT
V gene: TRBV6-1; J gene: TRBJ2-3; CDR3 length: 17; D gene: TRBD2; clone size: .; CDR3 protein: CASSERSTGGATDTQYF; CDR3 DNA: TGTGCCAGCAGTGAGCGCTCTACGGGGGGAGCAACAGATACGCAGTATTTT
V gene: TRBV11-3; J gene: TRBJ1-2; CDR3 length: 13; D gene: .; clone size: few; CDR3 protein: CASRQGSYYGYTF; CDR3 DNA: TGTGCCAGCAGGCAAGGGAGCTACTATGGCTACACCTTC
V gene: TRBV23-1; J gene: TRBJ2-3; CDR3 length: 18; D gene: TRBD2; clone size: .; CDR3 protein: CASSQSPLAGGGMDTQYF; CDR3 DNA: TGCGCCAGCAGTCAATCGCCGCTAGCGGGGGGGGGCATGGATACGCAGTATTTT
V gene: TRBV5-1; J gene: TRBJ1-1; CDR3 length: 15; D gene: TRBD1; clone size: few; CDR3 protein: CASSVNRGELAEAFF; CDR3 DNA: TGCGCCAGCAGCGTCAACAGGGGTGAACTTGCTGAAGCTTTCTTT
V gene: TRBV13; J gene: TRBJ2-1; CDR3 length: 16; D gene: .; clone size: .; CDR3 protein: CASTGTGTVSYNEQFF; CDR3 DNA: TGTGCCAGCACCGGGACCGGGACTGTCTCCTACAATGAGCAGTTCTTC
V gene: TRBV7-8; J gene: TRBJ2-1; CDR3 length: 17; D gene: .; clone size: .; CDR3 protein: CASSSARYRAGDNEQFF; CDR3 DNA: TGTGCCAGCAGCTCCGCCCGCTACCGGGCAGGGGATAATGAGCAGTTCTTC
V gene: TRBV4-2; J gene: TRBJ1-5; CDR3 length: 15; D gene: .; clone size: .; CDR3 protein: CASSQASGDIQPQHF; CDR3 DNA: TGTGCCAGCAGCCAAGCGTCAGGGGACATTCAGCCCCAGCATTTT
V gene: TRBV18; J gene: TRBJ1-2; CDR3 length: 14; D gene: .; clone size: .; CDR3 protein: CASSPPGGGYGYTF; CDR3 DNA: TGTGCCAGCTCACCGCCGGGGGGCGGCTATGGCTACACCTTC
V gene: TRBV2; J gene: TRBJ2-1; CDR3 length: 15; D gene: .; clone size: .; CDR3 protein: CASSDRLPGGNEQFF; CDR3 DNA: TGTGCCAGCAGCGATCGACTACCTGGCGGGAATGAGCAGTTCTTC
V gene: TRBV19; J gene: TRBJ1-2; CDR3 length: 16; D gene: TRBD1; clone size: .; CDR3 protein: CASSARDSDLNYGYTF; CDR3 DNA: TGTGCCAGTAGTGCACGGGACAGTGATCTTAACTATGGCTACACCTTC